Shown below are 30 T cell receptor beta chains from a single sample sequenced in a study of control samples from healthy donors and cancer patients. The data were produced by immunoSEQ multiplex PCR, yet TCRdb's version contains in-frame clones alone and is incomplete. The sample lists fewer than 300,000 clones; about 80% were seen once. Source material: PBMCs. The receptors were gathered from a woman aged 60-75 years with lung cancer.

The chain recombines TRBV3-1 (or the pseudogene TRBV3-2) with TRBJ2-7; 8 nucleotides match TRBD1. Germline V gene sequence: CDR1 LGHDT, CDR2 YNNKEL (reference sequence). This CDR3 is 14 amino acids long. V lost 1 base to trimming and J lost 7 bases; unmatched junction nucleotides: 6. CDR3 nucleotide sequence: TGTGCCAGCAGCCAAGCGGACAGGGAGTGGGAGCAGTACTTC. This sequence encodes CASSQADREWEQYF.

CDR3 in DNA: TGTGCCAGCAGTCCGGGACTAGCGGGAGAGACCCAGTACTTC. It yields the protein CASSPGLAGETQYF. The V gene is TRBV6-5, the J gene TRBJ2-5, with 12 nucleotides matching TRBD2. This CDR3 comprises 14 residues. V shed 5 bases and J 4 bases; nucleotides not matched to a gene: 2. Germline values: CDR1 MNHEY, CDR2 SVGAGI.

The gene calls are TRBV19 and TRBJ2-7, with 8 positions matching TRBD2. The junction had 8 bases not matched to a gene; V was cut back by 6 bases and J by 1 base. The CDR3 totals 15 residues. In germline, CDR1 is LNHDA, CDR2 SQIVND (reference sequence). The CDR3 spells CASSPGGGRSYEQYF. The CDR3 DNA sequence: TGTGCCAGTAGCCCTGGTGGCGGGAGGTCCTACGAGCAGTACTTC. The variable domain in full, completed from reference TRBV19 and TRBJ2-7, reads DGGITQSPKYLFRKEGQNVTLSCEQNLNHDAMYWYRQDPGQGLRLIYYSQIVNDFQKGDIAEGYSVSREKKESFPLTVTSAQKNPTAFYLCASSPGGGRSYEQYFGPGTRLTVT.

V gene TRBV9 combines with J gene TRBJ1-4; D not resolved. Germline values: CDR1 SGDLS, CDR2 YYNGEE. This CDR3 comprises 16 residues. V dropped 4 bases and J dropped 3 bases, with 16 bases sitting between them. CDR3: CASSPRVASPNEKLFF. The CDR3 DNA follows: TGTGCCAGCAGCCCCCGTGTGGCCTCGCCTAATGAAAAACTGTTTTTT.

The V call is TRBV5-4, the J call TRBJ2-7; weak D call: TRBD2 (5 bases). The germline gives CDR1 SGHNT, CDR2 YYREEE (reference sequence). This CDR3 is built from 15 residues. Trimming cost V 2 bases and J 3 bases, with 15 bases left between them. The CDR3 protein is CASSFVGARIYEQYF. In DNA, the CDR3 is TGTGCCAGCAGCTTTGTGGGAGCTCGCATCTACGAGCAGTACTTC.

The chain uses TRBV5-8 and TRBJ2-4; TRBD2 matches at 7 bases. The trim removed 0 bases at V and 5 bases at J, leaving 2 bases unmatched. CDR1 and CDR2 from the germline V gene are SGHTS and YDEGEE. The CDR3 is made up of 14 amino acids. This chain's CDR3 is CASSLGGGENIQYF. CDR3 DNA: TGTGCCAGCAGCTTGGGGGGAGGGGAAAACATTCAGTACTTC.

V and J are TRBV7-8 and TRBJ2-2; 9 nucleotides match TRBD1. From germline, CDR1 is SGHVS and CDR2 FQNEAQ. This CDR3 is 15 amino acids long. V shed 5 bases and J 7 bases; nucleotides not matched to a gene: 8. In nucleotides, the CDR3 is TGTGCCAGCAGCACCCGGGACAGGGAGATCGGGGAGCTGTTTTTT. This encodes CASSTRDREIGELFF.

Details on this clone: This sample includes further DNA sequences coding for the same CDR3. V is TRBV5-1 and J is TRBJ2-1; 8 bases are shared with TRBD2. Germline CDR1 SGHRS, CDR2 YFSETQ. The V segment lost 4 bases and the J segment 0 bases; nucleotides outside the gene matches: 3. There are 15 residues in the CDR3. The CDR3 sequence: CASSLSGSSYNEQFF. The CDR3 DNA is TGCGCCAGCAGCCTAAGCGGGAGCTCCTACAATGAGCAGTTCTTC.

V is TRBV7-6 and J is TRBJ2-6; weak D call: TRBD2 (6 bases). CDR3 length: 17 residues. V was shortened by 3 bases and J by 0 bases, with 12 bases between the two germline ends. Germline V lookup: CDR1 SGHVS, CDR2 FNYEAQ. Here the CDR3 reads CASSFGGRSSGANVLTF. For the CDR3, the DNA is TGTGCCAGCAGCTTCGGAGGGCGAAGCTCTGGGGCCAACGTCCTGACTTTC.

The genes are TRBV7-2 and TRBJ2-2, with D unclear. CDR1 and CDR2 (germline): SGHTA, FQGNSA. V gave up 3 bases and J gave up 7 bases, with 12 bases separating them. This CDR3 is built from 14 residues. CDR3 in amino acids: CASSFRRTDGELFF. CDR3 DNA sequence: TGTGCCAGCAGCTTCAGAAGGACGGACGGGGAGCTGTTTTTT.

The chain employs TRBV5-1 and TRBJ1-1, with D hard to call. V lost 0 bases, J lost 0 bases, and 9 bases lay in between. Per germline, CDR1 SGHRS and CDR2 YFSETQ. This CDR3 comprises 15 residues. The CDR3 spells CASSLDPAMNTEAFF. Here the CDR3 DNA reads TGCGCCAGCAGCTTGGACCCCGCCATGAACACTGAAGCTTTCTTT.

DNA for the CDR3: TGCGCCAGCAGCCAAGTCGGGACAGGCGTACTAAGCAATCAGCCCCAGCATTTT. This translates into CASSQVGTGVLSNQPQHF. The V gene is TRBV4-1, the J gene TRBJ1-5; 8 bases line up with TRBD1. J was trimmed by 1 base and V by 1 base; bases with no gene match: 9. The germline V gene has CDR1 MGHRA and CDR2 YSYEKL. This CDR3 spans 18 amino acids.

The rearrangement links TRBV5-1 to TRBJ1-1; D perhaps matches TRBD1 (6 bases). The CDR3 loop spans 14 amino acids. Per the germline V gene, CDR1 is SGHRS and CDR2 is YFSETQ. Trimming removed 1 base from V and 4 bases from J, with 11 bases in between. DNA of the CDR3: TGCGCCAGCAGCTTGACAGGGAGCGGCACTGAAGCTTTCTTT. Translated, it gives CASSLTGSGTEAFF. The full variable domain, completed using reference TRBV5-1 and TRBJ1-1, is KAGVTQTPRYLIKTRGQQVTLSCSPISGHRSVSWYQQTPGQGLQFLFEYFSETQRNKGNFPGRFSGRQFSNSRSEMNVSTLELGDSALYLCASSLTGSGTEAFFGQGTRLTVV.

CDR3 in DNA: TGCAGCGTGGACAGGGGTGCAGATACGCAGTATTTT. It encodes CSVDRGADTQYF. J is TRBJ2-3 and V is TRBV29-1; TRBD1 agrees at 9 bases. The CDR3 is 12 residues long. CDR1 SQVTM and CDR2 ANQGSEA come from the germline V gene. After removal of 6 bases from V and 4 bases from J, the junction contained 2 bases not matched to a gene.

This clone was counted once. The V and J genes are TRBV9 and TRBJ2-3, with 9 bases fitting TRBD2. The V segment lost 3 bases and the J segment 2 bases; nucleotides outside the gene matches: 4. This CDR3 is built from 15 residues. Looked up from germline, CDR1 is SGDLS and CDR2 is YYNGEE. This CDR3 is CASSETSGFTDTQYF. The CDR3 coding sequence is TGTGCCAGCAGCGAGACTAGCGGTTTCACAGATACGCAGTATTTT.

This chain joins TRBV19 and TRBJ1-5; D not certain. From germline, CDR1 is LNHDA and CDR2 SQIVND (reference sequence). The CDR3 consists of 16 residues. CDR3 DNA sequence: TGTACCTCAGTACATCCAGGCCATTGGGGCAATCAGCCCCAGCATTTT. Translated, it gives CTSVHPGHWGNQPQHF.

The chain couples TRBV30 to TRBJ1-5; D is uncertain. The CDR3 contains 13 residues. Germline V gene data show CDR1 as GTSNPN and CDR2 as SVGIG (reference sequence). Trimming removed 0 bases from V and 7 bases from J, with 10 bases in between. This CDR3 is CAWSVDRGQPQHF. CDR3 coding DNA: TGTGCCTGGAGTGTAGACCGAGGACAGCCCCAGCATTTT.

The V call is TRBV28, the J call TRBJ2-7; the D gene could be TRBD1 or TRBD2 (5 bases each). The CDR3 is made up of 14 amino acids. Trimming shortened V by 3 bases and J by 3 bases, and 12 bases separated the two germline ends. Germline V gene sequence: CDR1 MDHEN, CDR2 SYDVKM. The CDR3 nucleotides read TGTGCCAGCAGTTTTGCGCAGGGACGCTACGAGCAGTACTTC. It yields the protein CASSFAQGRYEQYF.

The chain carries TRBV12-5 and TRBJ2-7, with TRBD1 identical over 7 bases. V lost 3 bases to trimming and J lost 6 bases; unmatched junction nucleotides: 2. Germline CDR1 reads LGHNT; CDR2 reads FRNRAP. This CDR3 spans 12 amino acids. DNA of the CDR3: TGTGCTAGTGGTTTCCCAGGGGGCGAGCAGTACTTC. Translation gives CASGFPGGEQYF. The variable domain in full, completed from reference TRBV12-5 and TRBJ2-7, reads DARVTQTPRHKVTEMGQEVTMRCQPILGHNTVFWYRQTMMQGLELLAYFRNRAPLDDSGMPKDRFSAEMPDATLATLKIQPSEPRDSAVYFCASGFPGGEQYFGPGTRLTVT.

The V and J genes are TRBV6-2 or TRBV6-3 and TRBJ1-5, with D possibly TRBD1 on 5 matching bases. Germline loops: CDR1 MNHEY, CDR2 SVGEGT. CDR3 size: 14 residues. Trimming took 2 bases from V and 4 from J, leaving 9 bases between them. DNA of the CDR3: TGTGCCAGCAGTTACGATGGGGGAAATCAGCCCCAGCATTTT. Its protein product is CASSYDGGNQPQHF.

V gene TRBV18 combines with J gene TRBJ2-3; D is possibly TRBD1 or TRBD2 (7 bases each). Germline CDR1 KGHSH, CDR2 LQKENI. The CDR3 is 20 residues long. V dropped 3 bases and J dropped 2 bases, with 27 bases sitting between them. In DNA form, the CDR3 reads TGTGCCAGCTCACCCTGGGCAGGGGGACTAATAGCCAAAATCACAGATACGCAGTATTTT. This gives the protein CASSPWAGGLIAKITDTQYF.

The rearrangement uses TRBV30 and TRBJ1-3; unclear D gene. CDR1 and CDR2 (germline): GTSNPN, SVGIG (reference sequence). V lost 4 bases and J 8 bases, leaving 12 bases between the germline ends. This CDR3 spans 12 amino acids. The CDR3 sequence is CAWTNSGDTIYF. DNA of the CDR3: TGTGCCTGGACCAACAGCGGGGACACCATATATTTT.

The rearrangement joins TRBV5-1 to TRBJ2-2; possibly TRBD2 for D (6 bases). V was pared by 6 bases and J by 6 bases, with 12 bases between. Germline CDR1 reads SGHRS; CDR2 reads YFSETQ. This CDR3 spans 13 amino acids. The CDR3 protein is CASTWDWSGELFF. Here the CDR3 DNA reads TGCGCCAGCACCTGGGACTGGTCCGGGGAGCTGTTTTTT.

This sequence joins TRBV5-1 and TRBJ1-1; 9 bases fit TRBD1. The junction had 1 base not matched to a gene; V was cut back by 3 bases and J by 1 base. Per the germline V gene, CDR1 is SGHRS and CDR2 is YFSETQ. This CDR3 has 14 residues. The CDR3 is CASSSDRGNTEAFF. For the CDR3, the DNA is TGCGCCAGCAGCTCGGACAGGGGGAACACTGAAGCTTTCTTT. Filled out from reference TRBV5-1 and TRBJ1-1, the complete variable domain reads KAGVTQTPRYLIKTRGQQVTLSCSPISGHRSVSWYQQTPGQGLQFLFEYFSETQRNKGNFPGRFSGRQFSNSRSEMNVSTLELGDSALYLCASSSDRGNTEAFFGQGTRLTVV.

For this clone: The sample holds other DNA sequences that translate to the same CDR3. The chain joins TRBV2 to TRBJ2-3; 7 bases fit TRBD2. The V gene's germline CDR1 is SNHLY and CDR2 FYNNEI. CDR3 length: 16 residues. Unmatched junction bases numbered 5, after V lost 0 bases and J lost 2 bases. The CDR3 spells CASSEASGTNTDTQYF. The CDR3, as DNA: TGTGCCAGCAGTGAAGCCTCCGGGACTAACACAGATACGCAGTATTTT.

This chain connects TRBV5-6 to TRBJ1-3; no clear D gene. The CDR3 covers 15 residues. Germline CDR1 and CDR2: SGHDT and YYEEEE. Deletions cut 4 bases from V and 0 bases from J, with 11 bases between. The CDR3 protein is CASSLQVNSGNTIYF. For the CDR3, the DNA is TGTGCCAGCAGCCTGCAGGTTAACTCTGGAAACACCATATATTTT.

This clone was seen only a few times. The CDR3 DNA is TGTGCCAGCGACAGGGGGAACATTCAGTACTTC. This translates into CASDRGNIQYF. The chain recombines TRBV7-9 with TRBJ2-4; TRBD1 matches at 9 bases. This CDR3 has 11 amino acids. The ends lost 8 bases at V and 7 bases at J; junction bases unmatched: 0. CDR1 and CDR2 from the germline V gene are SEHNR and FQNEAQ (reference sequence).

This clone was seen a few times. The CDR3 sequence: CASSPDHRYTEAFF. The CDR3 DNA reads as TGTGCCAGCTCACCAGACCACAGGTACACTGAAGCTTTCTTT. The rearrangement joins TRBV18 to TRBJ1-1; a possible D gene is TRBD1 (5 bases). Trimming left V 2 bases short and J 3 bases short, with 10 bases between. The CDR3 runs to 14 residues. CDR1 KGHSH and CDR2 LQKENI come from the germline V gene.

The rearrangement joins TRBV11-2 to TRBJ2-3; D is undetermined. Germline V gene data show CDR1 as SGHAT and CDR2 as FQNNGV. The CDR3 spans 14 residues. V gave up 5 bases and J gave up 0 bases, with 9 bases separating them. DNA for the CDR3: TGTGCCAGCAGCCCGCCTTGGAGCACAGATACGCAGTATTTT. Protein product: CASSPPWSTDTQYF.

The chain combines TRBV5-5 with TRBJ1-2; D is unresolved. CDR1 and CDR2 (germline): SGHKS, YYEKEE (reference sequence). With 0 bases removed from V and 1 base from J, the gap between germline ends came to 10 bases. This CDR3 contains 15 residues. The CDR3 protein is CASSLVTDLNYGYTF. CDR3 nucleotide sequence: TGTGCCAGCAGCTTGGTGACCGACCTTAACTATGGCTACACCTTC. The complete variable domain, with remaining parts taken from reference TRBV5-5 and TRBJ1-2, reads DAGVTQSPTHLIKTRGQQVTLRCSPISGHKSVSWYQQVLGQGPQFIFQYYEKEERGRGNFPDRFSARQFPNYSSELNVNALLLGDSALYLCASSLVTDLNYGYTFGSGTRLTVV.